This T cell receptor (beta chain) comes out of a study of shared clonotypes between healthy human individuals (dated by TCRdb to the early 2020s). Context from the whole study: The cohort comprised two women and three men aged 18 to 49 years. Blood TCR repertoires of four to six healthy adults were deeply sequenced to estimate repertoire size and the extent of clonotype sharing between individuals. Leukapheresis yielded between about 0.85 and 9 billion PBMCs per donor. For each donor, CD4 naive and CD4 memory were each run on three plates, CD8 naive on two plates, and CD8 memory on one plate. Libraries were prepared and TCR repertoires were sequenced by different laboratories using diverse techniques, in order to increase sequencing depth and limit assay-specific biases.

This clone has only one observation. This clone's antigen is unknown. No much larger clonotype is one base removed from it; base qualities were not supplied. TCR CDR3 regions were amplified from genomic DNA by multiplex PCR using the deep immunoSEQ assay. For each cell subset, the extracted genomic DNA was distributed evenly across all wells of several immunoSEQ 96-well plates, and each plate served as one replicate. For sorted subsets, each replicate PCR was loaded with roughly 200 ng genomic DNA, equivalent to 25,000 to 30,000 T cell genomes. Purified libraries were quantified with a Qubit 3.0 fluorometer, sized on a Bioanalyzer 2100, and re-quantified with the KAPA Library Quantification kit. A separate single-read 150-cycle Illumina NextSeq 550 flow cell was used to sequence each immunoSEQ 96-well plate. The authors processed their data as follows. Because only junctional sequences without quality scores were contained in the immunoSEQ output, filtering matching that applied to full-length reads could not be performed. Sequences were annotated with PyIR, a Python wrapper for IgBLAST v1.9, using IMGT germline references to assign V/J genes and CDR3. Any read was removed if the V/J assignment was weak (E-value above 1e-6), the CDR3 was missing, or the read contained stop codons, out-of-frame junctions, or ambiguous translated residues. V3J clonotypes were defined as sequences sharing the same inferred V gene, J gene, and CDR3 amino acid sequence. Percentage overlap between repertoires was computed as shared unique clonotypes divided by the size of the smaller repertoire. RTK rarefaction, the Chao1 estimator, and Recon v2.1 estimates of unobserved clonotypes were used to assess repertoire richness. Generation probabilities for all TCRbeta clonotypes obtained by the gDNA method from four donors were computed using OLGA. Not all clones reach the TCRdb copy of this immuneACCESS table, which keeps in-frame sequences only. Checked studies attribute under half of the gap to unresolved V genes and leave the rest unexplained. V and J calls plus clone size are reproduced from that table; the DNA served to infer D and trimming. The sample table shows just over 2,000,000 clones, and about 95% are seen once. The ten biggest clones cover roughly 1% of the sample.

For the CD8 naive samples, CD45RO-negative cells were positively selected for CCR7, yielding a CD45RA+CCR7+ population from which TemRA cells were excluded. The donors were healthy, HIV-negative adults with no recently reported acute infections or vaccinations. All donors were Caucasian adults living in Nashville, Tennessee, USA. Blood was obtained by leukapheresis, after which PBMCs were separated by Ficoll-Histopaque density gradient centrifugation and cryopreserved in liquid nitrogen vapor phase. Analytical flow cytometry was used to check the purity and quantity of every magnetically sorted T cell population. From each sorted fraction, genomic DNA was isolated and quantified by UV absorbance on a Nanodrop 2000c. General conclusions and limits of the study: Pairwise subsampling indicated that sequencing depth was expected to affect the degree of clonotype sharing among donors. Rarefaction of sorted-subset datasets indicated incomplete sequencing despite the large sequencing depth. Estimated clonotype richness was generally larger for naive than for memory subsets. Compared with non-shared clonotypes, the clonotypes found in all four sorted-subset donors had higher generation probabilities. Sampling was restricted to blood, and TCR repertoires in tissues likely differ from the TCR repertoires found in blood. The genetic and exposure-history diversity represented was limited by the small number of donors. Around 5.4% of naive CD4, around 3.6% of naive CD8, 2.3% of memory CD4, and about 0.4% of memory CD8 clonotypes were shared across a few donors.

The sequence was collected from a man between 18 and 29 years old in good health. The sequenced sample consisted of naive CD8+ T cells sorted from blood. In the paper's terms, the cell subset or site label means: CD45RA+CCR7+.

The DNA is as follows: TGCGCCAGCAGCCAGCCCGGAACGGGTTACGAGCAGTACTTC. It translates to CASSQPGTGYEQYF. Recombination connected TRBV4-1 to TRBJ2-7; there is no confident call for the D gene. A distance of 13 bases separates the germline ends of V and J, which lose 3 bases and 4 bases respectively. Reading the germline V gene gives CDR1 MGHRA and CDR2 YSYEKL. The CDR3 contains 14 residues, cysteine and phenylalanine counted. Just CDR3 DNA is preserved here, 42 bases in frame from base 1.